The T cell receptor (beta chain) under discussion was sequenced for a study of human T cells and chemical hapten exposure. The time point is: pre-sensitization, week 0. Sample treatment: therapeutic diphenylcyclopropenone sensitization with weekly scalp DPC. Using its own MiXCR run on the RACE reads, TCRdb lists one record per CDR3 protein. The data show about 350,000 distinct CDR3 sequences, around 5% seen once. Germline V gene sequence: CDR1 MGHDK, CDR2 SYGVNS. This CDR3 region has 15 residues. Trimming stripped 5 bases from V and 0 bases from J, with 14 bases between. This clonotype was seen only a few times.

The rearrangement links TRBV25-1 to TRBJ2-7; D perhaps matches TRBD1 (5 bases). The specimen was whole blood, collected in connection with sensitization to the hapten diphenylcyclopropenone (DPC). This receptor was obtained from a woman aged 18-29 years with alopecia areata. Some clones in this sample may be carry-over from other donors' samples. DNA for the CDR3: TGTGCCAGCAGTAGGCAGGGCATTCGCTCCTACGAGCAGTACTTC. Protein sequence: CASSRQGIRSYEQYF.